What follows are 30 T cell receptor beta chains derived from one specimen sequenced in a study of OX40 agonist ivuxolimab in advanced cancers. Produced via immunoSEQ multiplex PCR; TCRdb's table is partial and in-frame only. The table shows more than 90,000 clones, with about four fifths occurring only once. The material was CD4+ or CD8+ T cells sorted from blood, obtained in a trial of the OX40 agonist ivuxolimab. Receptors were obtained from an adult with an advanced solid tumor such as melanoma, head and neck, liver or kidney cancer.

This chain joins TRBV5-1 and TRBJ1-2; D not resolved. The length of the CDR3 is 12 residues. Between the trimmed V and J ends, which lost 0 bases and 1 base, there was a span of 1 base. CDR1 is SGHRS and CDR2 is YFSETQ in the germline V gene. The CDR3 loop is CASSLGNYGYTF. CDR3 nucleotide sequence: TGCGCCAGCAGCTTGGGTAACTATGGCTACACCTTC.

As DNA, the CDR3 is TGCGCCAGCAGCTTGGGGGGACAGGGACCCTACGAGCAGTACTTC. Translation: CASSLGGQGPYEQYF. The chain is built from TRBV5-1 and TRBJ2-7, with TRBD1 identical over 9 bases. This CDR3 has 15 residues. Trimming cost V 0 bases and J 2 bases; bases outside gene matches: 3. Germline CDR1 and CDR2: SGHRS and YFSETQ.

The gene calls are TRBV19 and TRBJ1-5, with 8 bases identical to TRBD1. The CDR3 is 15 residues long. Germline V CDR1 and CDR2: LNHDA, SQIVND (reference sequence). Germline trimming cut 1 base from V and 11 bases from J; bases unmatched to any gene: 10. This CDR3 is CASSIGQGAPRSQHF. For the CDR3, the DNA is TGTGCCAGTAGTATAGGGCAGGGGGCTCCGCGGTCCCAGCATTTT.

The V gene is TRBV7-2, the J gene TRBJ2-3; TRBD2 matches at 10 bases. The V gene's germline CDR1 is SGHTA and CDR2 FQGNSA. V gave up 5 bases and J gave up 1 base; unmatched junction bases: 15. This CDR3 region has 19 residues. CDR3 DNA: TGTGCCAGCAGCACCCTATTAGGACTAGCGGAAGAAGGCACAGATACGCAGTATTTT. This encodes CASSTLLGLAEEGTDTQYF.

J is TRBJ2-1 and V is TRBV23-1, with D perhaps given as TRBD1 or TRBD2 (5 bases each). TRBV23-1 is designated an ORF whose function remains uncertain. V lost 5 bases to trimming and J lost 6 bases, with 20 bases between them. The CDR3 runs to 16 residues. The CDR3 is CASSAWGKGLGNEQFF. For the CDR3, the DNA is TGCGCCAGCAGTGCGTGGGGGAAGGGTCTTGGCAATGAGCAGTTCTTC.

V and J are TRBV9 and TRBJ2-1; 12 nucleotides agree with TRBD2. Per germline, CDR1 SGDLS and CDR2 YYNGEE. The CDR3 spans 18 residues. V was pared by 0 bases and J by 0 bases, with 4 bases of the junction left unmatched. This chain's CDR3 is CASSVASGRARSYNEQFF. In DNA form, the CDR3 reads TGTGCCAGCAGCGTAGCTAGCGGGAGGGCCCGCTCCTACAATGAGCAGTTCTTC.

This clone was observed a single time. The chain employs TRBV9 and TRBJ1-3; no definite D call. Germline V gene data show CDR1 as SGDLS and CDR2 as YYNGEE. This CDR3 region has 15 residues. Trimming removed 4 bases at V and 0 bases at J, with 11 bases between. CDR3 residues: CASSPPISSGNTIYF. CDR3 coding DNA: TGTGCCAGCAGCCCCCCCATTAGCTCTGGAAACACCATATATTTT.

The rearrangement uses TRBV13 and TRBJ2-1, with 7 bases fitting TRBD1. This CDR3 contains 14 residues. The ends lost 1 base at V and 8 bases at J; junction bases unmatched: 5. The germline CDR1 and CDR2 sequences are PRHDT and FYEKMQ (reference sequence). CDR3 residues: CASSLATGQHEQFF. In nucleotides, the CDR3 is TGTGCCAGCAGCTTAGCGACAGGGCAGCATGAGCAGTTCTTC.

This clone was seen a handful of times. The V and J genes are TRBV6-1 and TRBJ1-6; 8 nucleotides agree with TRBD1. The CDR3 totals 14 residues. Unmatched junction bases numbered 10, after V lost 8 bases and J lost 10 bases. CDR1 is MNHNS, CDR2 SASEGT, per germline. The CDR3 loop reads CASDDRGPGSPLHF. Written as DNA, the CDR3 is TGTGCCAGCGATGACAGGGGCCCAGGATCACCCCTCCACTTT.

The chain uses TRBV4-1 and TRBJ2-1; 13 positions match TRBD2. This CDR3 spans 18 amino acids. V dropped 0 bases and J dropped 7; count of bases not matched to a gene: 9. The V gene's germline CDR1 is MGHRA and CDR2 YSYEKL. DNA for the CDR3: TGCGCCAGCAGCCAAGAACTAGCGGGAGGGCCAGTGTTTAATGAGCAGTTCTTC. Its translation is CASSQELAGGPVFNEQFF.

This clone showed up just a few times. The chain carries TRBV6-6 and TRBJ1-1, with 7 bases matching TRBD1. Per the germline V gene, CDR1 is MNHNY and CDR2 is SVGAGI (reference sequence). The trim removed 5 bases at V and 4 bases at J, leaving 10 bases unmatched. The CDR3 sequence is 15 residues long. In DNA form, the CDR3 reads TGTGCCAGCAGTCCCAGACAGGGCGTCGCCACTGAAGCTTTCTTT. Amino acids: CASSPRQGVATEAFF.

In this sample, this clone turned up many times. J is TRBJ1-5 and V is TRBV10-2, with 7 bases that match TRBD1. CDR1 is WSHSY and CDR2 is SAAADI in the germline V gene. Trimming at V came to 2 bases and at J to 5 bases, leaving 6 bases not matched to a gene. The CDR3 covers 15 residues. This chain's CDR3 is CASSEVQGTHQPQHF. CDR3 bases: TGCGCCAGCAGTGAGGTACAGGGGACCCATCAGCCCCAGCATTTT.

The chain carries TRBV7-2 and TRBJ2-6; D is perhaps TRBD1 (6 bases). V shed 3 bases and J shed 1 base, with 10 bases lying between them. The CDR3 loop spans 16 amino acids. Germline V lookup: CDR1 SGHTA, CDR2 FQGNSA. The CDR3 region is CASSFPGQSGANVLTF. The CDR3 nucleotides are TGTGCCAGCAGCTTCCCAGGACAGTCTGGGGCCAACGTCCTGACTTTC. The complete variable domain, with remaining parts taken from reference TRBV7-2 and TRBJ2-6, reads GAGVSQSPSNKVTEKGKDVELRCDPISGHTALYWYRQSLGQGLEFLIYFQGNSAPDKSGLPSDRFSAERTGGSVSTLTIQRTQQEDSAVYLCASSFPGQSGANVLTFGAGSRLTVL.

This clone has just one count. The chain carries TRBV19 and TRBJ2-2; the D is unclear. CDR1 and CDR2 from the germline V gene are LNHDA and SQIVND (reference sequence). The CDR3 is 12 amino acids. Trimming removed 3 bases from V and 3 bases from J, with 2 bases in between. CDR3 DNA sequence: TGTGCCAGTAGTATTTACACCGGGGAGCTGTTTTTT. This codes for CASSIYTGELFF. Full variable domain (rest looked up from reference TRBV19 and TRBJ2-2): DGGITQSPKYLFRKEGQNVTLSCEQNLNHDAMYWYRQDPGQGLRLIYYSQIVNDFQKGDIAEGYSVSREKKESFPLTVTSAQKNPTAFYLCASSIYTGELFFGEGSRLTVL.

V and J are TRBV10-3 and TRBJ2-7, with D tentatively TRBD1 or TRBD2 (5 bases each). CDR1 is ENHRY and CDR2 is SYGVKD in the germline V gene. The CDR3 totals 14 residues. V was trimmed by 8 bases and J by 0 bases, leaving 14 bases between them. The CDR3 DNA follows: TGTGCCATCTCCGGGACGTCCAGCTCCTACGAGCAGTACTTC. Encoded protein: CAISGTSSSYEQYF.

The chain recombines TRBV5-1 with TRBJ1-1; D gene unclear. This CDR3 contains 16 residues. Deletions cut 1 base from V and 1 base from J, with 14 bases between. Germline V gene data show CDR1 as SGHRS and CDR2 as YFSETQ. The CDR3 is CASSLYSTRPNTEAFF. CDR3 sequence (DNA): TGCGCCAGCAGCTTGTATTCCACCAGGCCGAACACTGAAGCTTTCTTT.

This chain uses TRBV19 with TRBJ2-7; D uncertain. The CDR3 runs to 14 residues. V dropped 5 bases and J dropped 0 bases, with 11 bases sitting between them. Germline V gene lookup returns CDR1 LNHDA and CDR2 SQIVND (reference sequence). The CDR3 coding sequence is TGTGCCAGTAGTTGGACGGTGAGCTCCTACGAGCAGTACTTC. As protein: CASSWTVSSYEQYF.

The chain carries TRBV5-1 and TRBJ1-1, with TRBD1 identical over 7 bases. Losses at the gene ends were 2 bases for V and 4 bases for J; bases not matched to a gene: 5. CDR3 length equals 14 residues. CDR1 and CDR2 from the germline V gene are SGHRS and YFSETQ. The CDR3 sequence is CASSFQGESTEAFF. CDR3 DNA sequence: TGCGCCAGCAGCTTTCAGGGGGAGAGCACTGAAGCTTTCTTT.

As concerns this clone: The junction and the germline gene differ at one end; a read error may be behind it. The gene calls are TRBV5-1 and TRBJ2-2; D not resolved. The CDR3 is 13 amino acids. Germline loops: CDR1 SGHRS, CDR2 YFSETQ. CDR3 residues: CASRLDETGELFF. CDR3 sequence (DNA): TGCGCCAGCAGATTGGACGAGACCGGGGAGCTGTTTTTT.

This clone appeared a single time. The chain joins TRBV27 to TRBJ1-6; 8 nucleotides line up with TRBD1. The germline V gene has CDR1 MNHEY and CDR2 SMNVEV (reference sequence). The CDR3 is 15 residues long. J gave up 10 bases and V 5 bases, and 10 bases lay outside the gene matches. Here the CDR3 reads CASSGRRDRSSPLHF. CDR3 sequence (DNA): TGTGCCAGCAGTGGGAGAAGGGACAGGAGCTCACCCCTCCACTTT.

The chain joins TRBV6-5 to TRBJ2-3; TRBD2 might be the D (6 bases). Trimming removed 7 bases at V and 5 bases at J, with 19 bases between. CDR3 length: 15 amino acids. Germline V gene lookup returns CDR1 MNHEY and CDR2 SVGAGI. The chain's CDR3 is CASTLLGGYGDTQYF. The CDR3, as DNA: TGTGCCAGCACCTTACTGGGGGGATATGGAGATACGCAGTATTTT.

J is TRBJ1-1 and V is TRBV10-3; D not resolved. Deletions cut 6 bases from V and 11 bases from J, with 13 bases between. The CDR3 loop spans 11 amino acids. Germline CDR1 is ENHRY and CDR2 is SYGVKD. In nucleotides, the CDR3 is TGTGCCATCAGAATGGGCCTGCGGGCTTTCTTT. This codes for CAIRMGLRAFF.

V gene TRBV15 combines with J gene TRBJ2-2; the D call may be TRBD1 or TRBD2 (5 bases each). The CDR3 contains 15 residues. V gave up 5 bases and J gave up 0 bases, with 10 bases separating them. Looked up from germline, CDR1 is LNHNV and CDR2 is YYDKDF (reference sequence). The CDR3 region is CATSGLGANTGELFF. The CDR3, as DNA: TGTGCCACCAGCGGACTGGGGGCGAACACCGGGGAGCTGTTTTTT. The full variable domain, rest sourced from reference TRBV15 and TRBJ2-2, is DAMVIQNPRYQVTQFGKPVTLSCSQTLNHNVMYWYQQKSSQAPKLLFHYYDKDFNNEADTPDNFQSRRPNTSFCFLDIRSPGLGDTAMYLCATSGLGANTGELFFGEGSRLTVL.

A few counts support this clone. This chain links TRBV7-9 with TRBJ1-3; 7 bases map to TRBD1. Per the germline V gene, CDR1 is SEHNR and CDR2 is FQNEAQ (reference sequence). The J segment lost 2 bases and the V segment lost 3 bases, leaving 10 bases of the junction unmatched. The CDR3 sequence is 17 residues long. In nucleotides, the CDR3 is TGTGCCAGCAGCTTGAAAGGGACAGCCGGCACTGGAAACACCATATATTTT. This gives the protein CASSLKGTAGTGNTIYF. The full variable domain, its missing parts supplied by reference TRBV7-9 and TRBJ1-3, is DTGVSQNPRHKITKRGQNVTFRCDPISEHNRLYWYRQTLGQGPEFLTYFQNEAQLEKSRLLSDRFSAERPKGSFSTLEIQRTEQGDSAMYLCASSLKGTAGTGNTIYFGEGSWLTVV.

The gene calls are TRBV11-2 and TRBJ2-1; D possibly uses TRBD1 or TRBD2 (5 bases each). Per germline, CDR1 SGHAT and CDR2 FQNNGV. The CDR3 length is 15 residues. Trimming shortened V by 3 bases and J by 4 bases, and 13 bases separated the two germline ends. The chain's CDR3 is CASSFYRDGYNEQFF. CDR3 coding DNA: TGTGCCAGCAGCTTCTACCGGGACGGATACAATGAGCAGTTCTTC.

This clone occurred once. The V call is TRBV9, the J call TRBJ2-2; D ambiguous. Trimming stripped 4 bases from V and 5 bases from J, with 9 bases between. Germline loops: CDR1 SGDLS, CDR2 YYNGEE. The CDR3 is made up of 13 amino acids. The CDR3 region is CASSPHGTGELFF. The CDR3 DNA is TGTGCCAGCAGCCCCCACGGTACCGGGGAGCTGTTTTTT.

The V and J genes are TRBV19 and TRBJ2-7; weak D call: TRBD2 (6 bases). The CDR3 contains 15 residues. V shed 4 bases and J shed 2 bases, with 15 bases lying between them. Germline V gene data show CDR1 as LNHDA and CDR2 as SQIVND (reference sequence). CDR3 sequence (DNA): TGTGCCAGTAGTACCGAACTAGCTGAGCCCTACGAGCAGTACTTC. Encoded protein: CASSTELAEPYEQYF. Complete variable domain (other parts from reference TRBV19 and TRBJ2-7): DGGITQSPKYLFRKEGQNVTLSCEQNLNHDAMYWYRQDPGQGLRLIYYSQIVNDFQKGDIAEGYSVSREKKESFPLTVTSAQKNPTAFYLCASSTELAEPYEQYFGPGTRLTVT.

This chain links TRBV15 with TRBJ2-7; 7 bases map to TRBD2. CDR3 length: 14 residues. The V segment lost 0 bases and the J segment 6 bases; nucleotides outside the gene matches: 5. From germline, CDR1 is LNHNV and CDR2 YYDKDF (reference sequence). The CDR3 spells CATSRERGLSEQYF. DNA of the CDR3: TGTGCCACCAGCAGAGAAAGGGGACTAAGCGAGCAGTACTTC.

This chain joins TRBV5-4 and TRBJ2-7; D might be TRBD2 (6 bases). Germline V gene sequence: CDR1 SGHNT, CDR2 YYREEE (reference sequence). V lost 1 base and J 5 bases, leaving 10 bases between the germline ends. CDR3 length: 13 amino acids. The CDR3 nucleotides are TGTGCCAGCAGCTTGCGAGGCGGGGACGAGCAGTACTTC. Protein product: CASSLRGGDEQYF.

The rearrangement links TRBV11-3 to TRBJ2-7, with D perhaps assigned TRBD1 or TRBD2 (5 bases each). The CDR3 is made up of 15 amino acids. V was cut by 5 bases and J by 4 bases, with 18 bases left in between. The germline gives CDR1 SGHNT, CDR2 YENEEA. CDR3 protein: CASSPPRDEQYEQYF. DNA for the CDR3: TGTGCCAGCAGCCCCCCGAGGGACGAACAGTACGAGCAGTACTTC.